This T cell receptor beta chain was profiled in a study of CD8+ T cells in alopecia areata. Looking at the study overall: Treated patients received oral tofacitinib, 5 to 10 mg twice daily. Study-wide findings and caveats: Among the cells sequenced in scalp samples are also the resident alphabeta T cells of normal skin.

Comments on this clone: The target antigen is unknown.

CDR3 length: 13 residues. V lost 3 bases to trimming and J lost 9 bases, with 14 bases between them. Germline values: CDR1 MGHDK, CDR2 SYGVNS. RNA was extracted and reverse transcribed into cDNA as the sequencing template. The table came from immunoSEQ multiplex PCR; TCRdb's copy has only in-frame clones and leaves some out. The profile shows almost 250,000 clones, roughly 69% of them singletons. The chain couples TRBV25-1 to TRBJ2-5; D not resolved. The receptor was isolated from a human donor with alopecia areata. The specimen comprised CD4+ T cells sorted from blood, sampled at week 0. The CDR3 reads CASSEFPDAAQYF. The DNA for the CDR3 is TGTGCCAGCAGTGAGTTCCCGGATGCGGCCCAGTACTTC.